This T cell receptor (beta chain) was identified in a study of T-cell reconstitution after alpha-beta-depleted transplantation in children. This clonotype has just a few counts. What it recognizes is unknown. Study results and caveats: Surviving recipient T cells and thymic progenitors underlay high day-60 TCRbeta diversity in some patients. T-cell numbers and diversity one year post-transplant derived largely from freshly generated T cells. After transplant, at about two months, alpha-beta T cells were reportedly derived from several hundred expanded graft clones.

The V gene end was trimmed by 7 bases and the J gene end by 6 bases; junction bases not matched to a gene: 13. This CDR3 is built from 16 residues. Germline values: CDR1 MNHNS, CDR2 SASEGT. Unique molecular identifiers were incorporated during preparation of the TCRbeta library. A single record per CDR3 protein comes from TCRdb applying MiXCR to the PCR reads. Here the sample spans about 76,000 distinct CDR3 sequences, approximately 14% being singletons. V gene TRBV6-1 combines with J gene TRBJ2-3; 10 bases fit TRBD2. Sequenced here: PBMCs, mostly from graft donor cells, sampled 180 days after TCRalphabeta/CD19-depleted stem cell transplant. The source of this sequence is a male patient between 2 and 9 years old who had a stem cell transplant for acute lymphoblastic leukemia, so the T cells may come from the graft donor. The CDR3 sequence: CASKVAQRGGPDTQYF. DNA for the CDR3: TGTGCCAGCAAGGTAGCCCAGCGGGGGGGCCCGGATACGCAGTATTTT.